A single TCR beta chain is shown here with its context. This entry comes from a study of blood T cell repertoires in COVID-19. The overall study: Both acute and convalescent COVID-19 samples were obtained from the United States, Italy and Spain. T cells, B-cell-depleted T cells, or PBMCs provided the cDNA or gDNA that served as material.

The CDR3 spans 14 residues. Trimming took 5 bases from V and 0 from J, leaving 7 bases between them. Germline values: CDR1 MNHEY, CDR2 SVGAGI. Per the original data handling: Amplification of reference gene primers was used by the study to estimate nucleated cell counts. Assay used: immunoSEQ multiplex PCR; TCRdb lists only in-frame clones, some missing. V and J calls plus clone size are reproduced from that table; the DNA served to infer D and trimming. The sample records some 200,000 clones, 89% being singletons. Living in roughly 23 US areas, the participants were between roughly 18 and 95 years of age.

Sequenced: PBMCs or T cells enriched from blood (not recorded which). The chain uses TRBV6-5 and TRBJ1-4; no firm D call. The receptor was derived from a woman between 18 and 29 years old who had recovered from COVID-19. As DNA, the CDR3 is TGTGCCAGCAGTCTAGAAGCAACTAATGAAAAACTGTTTTTT. This translates into CASSLEATNEKLFF.